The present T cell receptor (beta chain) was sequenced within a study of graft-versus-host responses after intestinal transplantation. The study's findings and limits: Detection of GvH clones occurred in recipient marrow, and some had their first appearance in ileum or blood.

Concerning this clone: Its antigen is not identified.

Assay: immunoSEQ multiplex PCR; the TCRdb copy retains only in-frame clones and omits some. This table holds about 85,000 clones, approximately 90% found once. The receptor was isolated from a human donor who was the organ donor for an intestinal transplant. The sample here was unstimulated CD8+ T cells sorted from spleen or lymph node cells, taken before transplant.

CDR3 in DNA: TGTGCCAGCAGTGAATTGGTGGGTGTTAATGAAAAACTGTTTTTT. Its translation is CASSELVGVNEKLFF. The V gene is TRBV6-1, the J gene TRBJ1-4, with D unclear. CDR3 size: 15 residues. Per germline, CDR1 MNHNS and CDR2 SASEGT. With 2 bases removed from V and 4 bases from J, the gap between germline ends came to 11 bases.